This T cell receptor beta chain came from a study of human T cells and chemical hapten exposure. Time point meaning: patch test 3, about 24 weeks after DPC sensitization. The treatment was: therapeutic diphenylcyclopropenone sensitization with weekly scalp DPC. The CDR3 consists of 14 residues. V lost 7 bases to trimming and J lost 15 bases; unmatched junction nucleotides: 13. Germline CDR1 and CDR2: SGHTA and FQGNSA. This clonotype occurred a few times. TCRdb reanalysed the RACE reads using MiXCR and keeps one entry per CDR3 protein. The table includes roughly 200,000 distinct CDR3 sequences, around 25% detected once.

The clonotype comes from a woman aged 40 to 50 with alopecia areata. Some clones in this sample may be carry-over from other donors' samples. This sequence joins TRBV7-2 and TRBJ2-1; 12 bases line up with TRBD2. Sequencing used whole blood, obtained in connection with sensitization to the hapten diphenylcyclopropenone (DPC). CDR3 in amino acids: CASTQLAGGPLSFF. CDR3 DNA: TGTGCCAGCACTCAGCTAGCGGGAGGGCCTTTATCGTTCTTC.